Listed below are T cell receptor beta chains from one sample, sequenced in a study of T cell changes during pregnancy in multiple sclerosis. Generated by immunoSEQ multiplex PCR, the TCRdb table keeps only in-frame clones and is missing some. The table shows about 68,000 clones, with approximately 90% occurring only once. Sequencing was performed on peripheral blood, taken in the third trimester of pregnancy. These TCRs come from a female donor with multiple sclerosis, enrolled in a pregnancy study. Each CDR3 is given with its conserved first and last residue. A D gene is named only where the DNA matches it firmly. Not all rows give a size; the values are once, few, many and, for expanded clones, a class.

>-|11|-|TRBV20-1|TRBJ1-1
CSALRQAEAFF
TGCAGTGCCCTCCGGCAGGCTGAAGCTTTCTTT
>-|13|-|TRBV4-3|TRBJ1-1
CASSQAGGFRAFF
TGCGCCAGCAGCCAAGCCGGGGGGTTCCGGGCTTTCTTT
>-|15|-|TRBV19|TRBJ1-2
CASSPSGGGVYGYTF
TGTGCCAGTAGTCCGAGTGGAGGAGGTGTATATGGCTACACCTTC
>-|19|TRBD2|TRBV9|TRBJ2-2
CASSVAHGGAGPNTGELFF
TGTGCCAGCAGCGTAGCTCACGGGGGGGCCGGTCCTAACACCGGGGAGCTGTTTTTT
>-|14|TRBD1|TRBV30|TRBJ2-2
CAWLEGASTGELFF
TGTGCCTGGCTCGAGGGGGCGAGCACCGGGGAGCTGTTTTTT
>-|15|TRBD2|TRBV29-1|TRBJ2-5
CSVRLAGGRRETQYF
TGCAGCGTTAGACTAGCGGGGGGGCGAAGAGAGACCCAGTACTTC
>-|15|-|TRBV19|TRBJ1-1
CASSPSRGWNTEAFF
TGTGCCAGTAGTCCCTCCCGAGGATGGAACACTGAAGCTTTCTTT
>-|14|TRBD1|TRBV29-1|TRBJ2-5
CSVGRGTGGETQYF
TGCAGCGTTGGCAGGGGGACCGGTGGAGAGACCCAGTACTTC
>few|14|TRBD1|TRBV10-3|TRBJ1-6
CAISEQDRGSPLHF
TGTGCCATCAGTGAGCAAGACAGGGGCTCACCCCTCCACTTT
>few|16|TRBD1|TRBV5-1|TRBJ2-7
CASSLIDGQGPYEQYF
TGCGCCAGCAGCTTGATCGATGGACAGGGCCCCTACGAGCAGTACTTC
>-|20|-|TRBV27|TRBJ1-2
CASSLSGGGTWDVKSYGYTF
TGTGCCAGCAGTTTATCGGGAGGGGGAACCTGGGACGTTAAAAGCTATGGCTACACCTTC
>-|16|TRBD2|TRBV19|TRBJ2-1
CASSSIAGPLYNEQFF
TGTGCCAGTAGTAGTATAGCGGGACCGCTTTACAATGAGCAGTTCTTC
>-|15|-|TRBV4-3|TRBJ2-3
CASSQGRVGTDTQYF
TGCGCCAGCAGCCAGGGCAGGGTCGGCACAGATACGCAGTATTTT
>once|15|-|TRBV18|TRBJ1-5
CASSPGGQGGGPQHF
TGTGCCAGCTCACCAGGAGGGCAGGGCGGTGGGCCCCAGCATTTT
>-|16|TRBD1|TRBV13|TRBJ1-4
CASSLSPGGSNEKLFF
TGTGCCAGCAGCTTATCCCCAGGGGGGTCTAATGAAAAACTGTTTTTT
>-|15|TRBD1|TRBV5-4|TRBJ1-5
CASSVDRGSNQPQHF
TGTGCCAGCAGCGTAGACAGGGGGAGCAATCAGCCCCAGCATTTT
>-|20|TRBD1|TRBV4-3|TRBJ1-3
CASSRKRTGGYQSSGNTIYF
TGCGCCAGCAGCCGGAAGAGGACAGGGGGTTACCAAAGCTCTGGAAACACCATATATTTT
>-|14|TRBD2|TRBV4-1|TRBJ2-1
CASSQEGTSAYRIF
TGCGCCAGCAGCCAAGAAGGGACTAGCGCATACCGGATCTTC
>-|15|TRBD1|TRBV4-3|TRBJ2-1
CASSQLQGAGNEQFF
TGCGCCAGCAGCCAGCTACAGGGGGCAGGTAATGAGCAGTTCTTC
>-|14|-|TRBV10-3|TRBJ1-1
CAIRGQDSNTEAFF
TGTGCCATCAGAGGTCAGGACTCAAACACTGAAGCTTTCTTT
>-|13|-|TRBV28|TRBJ2-7
CASSSAQAYEQYF
TGTGCCAGCAGTTCGGCCCAGGCCTACGAGCAGTACTTC
>-|14|-|TRBV6-5|TRBJ1-5
CASRTGLSNQPQHF
TGTGCCAGCCGGACGGGATTGAGCAATCAGCCCCAGCATTTT
>-|15|-|TRBV11-2|TRBJ2-7
CASSSAFLNRDGQYF
TGTGCCAGCAGCTCAGCCTTTCTGAACAGGGATGGGCAGTACTTC
>once|14|TRBD2|TRBV4-3|TRBJ2-7
CASGPGGGHYEQYF
TGCGCCAGCGGACCGGGCGGGGGGCACTACGAGCAGTACTTC
>-|16|TRBD1|TRBV10-2|TRBJ1-5
CASSGGTGAPRQPQHF
TGCGCCTCCAGCGGGGGGACAGGGGCCCCCAGGCAGCCCCAGCATTTT